The 4 T cell receptor beta chains below all came from one sample that was sequenced in a study of cytomegalovirus exposure and HLA in healthy donors. A multiplex PCR was run with 60 Vbeta primers and 13 Jbeta primers. The data were produced by immunoSEQ multiplex PCR, yet TCRdb's version contains in-frame clones alone and is incomplete. The sample carries some 60,000 clones, 75% to 85% recorded once. The specimen was PBMCs. The receptor source for this set is a male donor in good health and CMV-seronegative.

The chain carries TRBV7-2 and TRBJ2-3, with D tentatively TRBD2 (5 bases). Germline-derived CDR1 and CDR2 are SGHTA and FQGNSA. V gave up 11 bases and J gave up 2 bases, with 14 bases separating them. The CDR3 totals 13 residues. This CDR3 is CALAAEYTDTQYF. DNA of the CDR3: TGTGCCTTAGCAGCGGAGTACACAGATACGCAGTATTTT.

The rearrangement joins TRBV21-1 to TRBJ2-7; no DNA check was done on the table's D call, TRBD1. TRBV21-1 constitutes a pseudogene. The CDR3 sequence is 15 residues long. CDR3 bases: TGTGCCAGCAGCAAAGAGGGGGGACAGTCCTACGAGCAGTACTTC. This encodes CASSKEGGQSYEQYF.

J is TRBJ2-3 and V is TRBV5-3; TRBD2 aligns across 9 bases. TRBV5-3 is assigned to the ORF class and has an uncertain function. V was clipped by 5 bases and J by 0 bases; unmatched bases: 4. The CDR3 loop spans 15 amino acids. Here the CDR3 DNA reads TGTGCCAGAAGAAGCGCGGGGGGGAGCACAGATACGCAGTATTTT. It specifies CARRSAGGSTDTQYF.

This chain uses TRBV6-5 with TRBJ2-7; maybe TRBD2 (5 bases). Trimming pared 8 bases from V and 7 bases from J, leaving 12 bases between. Germline V CDR1 and CDR2: MNHEY, SVGAGI. The CDR3 has 11 residues. CDR3 DNA sequence: TGTGCCAGCGAAAGGCCGGGGGAGCAGTACTTC. It encodes CASERPGEQYF.